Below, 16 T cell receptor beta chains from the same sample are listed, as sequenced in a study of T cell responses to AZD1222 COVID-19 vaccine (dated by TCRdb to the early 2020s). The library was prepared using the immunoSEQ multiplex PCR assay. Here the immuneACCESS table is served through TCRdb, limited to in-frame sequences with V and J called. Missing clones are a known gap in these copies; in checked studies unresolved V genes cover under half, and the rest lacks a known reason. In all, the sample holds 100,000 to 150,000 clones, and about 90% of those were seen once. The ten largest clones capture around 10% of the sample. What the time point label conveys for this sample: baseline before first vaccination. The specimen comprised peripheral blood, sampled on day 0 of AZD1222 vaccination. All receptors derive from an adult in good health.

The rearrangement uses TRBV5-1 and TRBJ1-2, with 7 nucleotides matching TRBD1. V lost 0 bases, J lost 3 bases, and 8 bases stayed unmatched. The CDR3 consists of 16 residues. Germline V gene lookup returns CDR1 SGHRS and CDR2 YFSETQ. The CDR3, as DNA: TGCGCCAGCAGCTTGGCCCCCCTAGGACAGGACTATGGCTACACCTTC. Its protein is CASSLAPLGQDYGYTF.

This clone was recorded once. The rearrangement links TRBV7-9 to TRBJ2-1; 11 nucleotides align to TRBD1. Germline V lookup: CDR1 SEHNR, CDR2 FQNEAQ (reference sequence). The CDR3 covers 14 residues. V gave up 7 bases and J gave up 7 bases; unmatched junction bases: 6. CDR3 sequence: CASNLGDRGNEQFF. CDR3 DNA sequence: TGTGCCAGCAACCTAGGGGACAGGGGGAATGAGCAGTTCTTC.

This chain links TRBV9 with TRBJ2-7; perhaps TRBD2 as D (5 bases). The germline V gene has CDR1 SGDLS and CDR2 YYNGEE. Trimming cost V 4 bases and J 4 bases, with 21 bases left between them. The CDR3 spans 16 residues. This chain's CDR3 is CASSPFGKGGLYEQYF. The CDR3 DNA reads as TGTGCCAGCAGCCCCTTTGGAAAGGGCGGACTGTACGAGCAGTACTTC.

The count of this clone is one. The CDR3 reads CASSATLGIEAFF. Written as DNA, the CDR3 is TGTGCCAGTAGTGCAACCCTGGGGATTGAAGCTTTCTTT. V gene TRBV19 combines with J gene TRBJ1-1, with D uncertain. V was shortened by 5 bases and J by 7 bases, with 14 bases between the two germline ends. The length of the CDR3 is 13 residues. CDR1 and CDR2 (germline): LNHDA, SQIVND (reference sequence).

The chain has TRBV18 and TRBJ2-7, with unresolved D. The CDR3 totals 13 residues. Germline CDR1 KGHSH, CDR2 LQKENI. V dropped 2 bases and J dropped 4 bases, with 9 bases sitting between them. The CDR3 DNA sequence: TGTGCCAGCTCACCAGAGAGACGTTACGAGCAGTACTTC. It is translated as CASSPERRYEQYF.

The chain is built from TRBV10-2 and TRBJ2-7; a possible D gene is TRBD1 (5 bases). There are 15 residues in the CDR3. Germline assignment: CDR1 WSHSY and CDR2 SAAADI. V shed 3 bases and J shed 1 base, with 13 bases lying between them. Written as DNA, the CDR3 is TGCGCCAGCAGTGAAAGTGGGGCCTGGTCCTACGAGCAGTACTTC. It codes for CASSESGAWSYEQYF.

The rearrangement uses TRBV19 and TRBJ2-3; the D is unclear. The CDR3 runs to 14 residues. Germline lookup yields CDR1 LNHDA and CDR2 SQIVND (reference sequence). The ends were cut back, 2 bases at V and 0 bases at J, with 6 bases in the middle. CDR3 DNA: TGTGCCAGTAGTATATACGGAAGCACAGATACGCAGTATTTT. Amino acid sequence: CASSIYGSTDTQYF. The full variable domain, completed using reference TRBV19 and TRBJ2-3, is DGGITQSPKYLFRKEGQNVTLSCEQNLNHDAMYWYRQDPGQGLRLIYYSQIVNDFQKGDIAEGYSVSREKKESFPLTVTSAQKNPTAFYLCASSIYGSTDTQYFGPGTRLTVL.

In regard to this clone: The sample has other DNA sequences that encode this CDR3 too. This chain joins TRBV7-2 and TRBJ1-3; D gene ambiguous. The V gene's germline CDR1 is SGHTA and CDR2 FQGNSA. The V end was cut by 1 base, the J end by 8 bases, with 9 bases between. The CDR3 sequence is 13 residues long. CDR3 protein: CASSLDPGHTIYF. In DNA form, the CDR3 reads TGTGCCAGCAGCTTAGATCCCGGGCACACCATATATTTT.

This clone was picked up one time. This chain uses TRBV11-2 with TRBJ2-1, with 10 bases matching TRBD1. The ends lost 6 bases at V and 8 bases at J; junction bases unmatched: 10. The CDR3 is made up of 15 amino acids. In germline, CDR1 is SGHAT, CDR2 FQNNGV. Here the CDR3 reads CASRIRTGGLDEQFF. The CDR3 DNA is TGTGCCAGCAGGATAAGGACAGGGGGTCTGGATGAGCAGTTCTTC. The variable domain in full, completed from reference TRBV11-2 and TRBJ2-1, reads EAGVAQSPRYKIIEKRQSVAFWCNPISGHATLYWYQQILGQGPKLLIQFQNNGVVDDSQLPKDRFSAERLKGVDSTLKIQPAKLEDSAVYLCASRIRTGGLDEQFFGPGTRLTVL.

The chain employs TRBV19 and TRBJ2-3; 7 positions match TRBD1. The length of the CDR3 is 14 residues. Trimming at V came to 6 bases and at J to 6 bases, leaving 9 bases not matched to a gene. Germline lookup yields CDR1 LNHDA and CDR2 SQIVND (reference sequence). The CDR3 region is CASSHRGALDTQYF. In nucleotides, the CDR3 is TGTGCCAGTAGCCACAGGGGCGCCTTGGATACGCAGTATTTT.

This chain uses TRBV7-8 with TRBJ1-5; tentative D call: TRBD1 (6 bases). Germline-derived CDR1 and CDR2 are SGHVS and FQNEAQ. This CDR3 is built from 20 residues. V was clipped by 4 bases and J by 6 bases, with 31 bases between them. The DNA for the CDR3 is TGTGCCAGCAGCTCCCCGAGGGGGGGCCGAACGTCGCTGGTATCTCAGCCCCAGCATTTT. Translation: CASSSPRGGRTSLVSQPQHF.

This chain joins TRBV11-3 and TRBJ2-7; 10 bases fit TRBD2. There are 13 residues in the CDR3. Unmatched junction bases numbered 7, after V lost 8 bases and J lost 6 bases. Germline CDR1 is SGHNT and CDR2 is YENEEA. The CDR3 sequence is CASQREGHREQYF. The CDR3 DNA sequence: TGTGCCAGCCAGCGGGAGGGCCACCGCGAGCAGTACTTC.

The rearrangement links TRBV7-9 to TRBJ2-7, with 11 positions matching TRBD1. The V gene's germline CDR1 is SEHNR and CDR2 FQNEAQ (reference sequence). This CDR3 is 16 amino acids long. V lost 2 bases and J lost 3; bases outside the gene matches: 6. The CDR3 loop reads CASSLRTGGAFYEQYF. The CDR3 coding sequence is TGTGCCAGCAGCTTAAGGACAGGGGGCGCGTTCTACGAGCAGTACTTC. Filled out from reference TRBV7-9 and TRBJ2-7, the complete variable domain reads DTGVSQNPRHKITKRGQNVTFRCDPISEHNRLYWYRQTLGQGPEFLTYFQNEAQLEKSRLLSDRFSAERPKGSFSTLEIQRTEQGDSAMYLCASSLRTGGAFYEQYFGPGTRLTVT.

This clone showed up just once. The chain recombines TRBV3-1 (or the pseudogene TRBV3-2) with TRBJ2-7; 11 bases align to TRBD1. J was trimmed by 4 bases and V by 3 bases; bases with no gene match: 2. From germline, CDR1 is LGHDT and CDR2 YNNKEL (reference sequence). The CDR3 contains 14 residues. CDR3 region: CASSQGTGGYEQYF. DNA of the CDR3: TGTGCCAGCAGCCAGGGGACAGGGGGTTACGAGCAGTACTTC.

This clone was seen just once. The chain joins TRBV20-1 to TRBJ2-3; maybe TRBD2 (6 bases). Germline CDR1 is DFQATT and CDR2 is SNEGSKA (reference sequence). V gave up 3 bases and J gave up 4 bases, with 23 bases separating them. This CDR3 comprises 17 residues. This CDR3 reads CSASAPFVISGADTQYF. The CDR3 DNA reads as TGCAGTGCTAGTGCCCCGTTCGTCATTAGCGGAGCAGATACGCAGTATTTT.

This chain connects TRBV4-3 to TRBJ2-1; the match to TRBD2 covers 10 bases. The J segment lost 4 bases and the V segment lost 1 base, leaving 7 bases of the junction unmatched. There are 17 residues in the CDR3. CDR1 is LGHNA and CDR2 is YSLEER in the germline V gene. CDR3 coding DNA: TGCGCCAGCAGCCAAGCCCCAGCTAGCGGGGGATACAATGAGCAGTTCTTC. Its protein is CASSQAPASGGYNEQFF.